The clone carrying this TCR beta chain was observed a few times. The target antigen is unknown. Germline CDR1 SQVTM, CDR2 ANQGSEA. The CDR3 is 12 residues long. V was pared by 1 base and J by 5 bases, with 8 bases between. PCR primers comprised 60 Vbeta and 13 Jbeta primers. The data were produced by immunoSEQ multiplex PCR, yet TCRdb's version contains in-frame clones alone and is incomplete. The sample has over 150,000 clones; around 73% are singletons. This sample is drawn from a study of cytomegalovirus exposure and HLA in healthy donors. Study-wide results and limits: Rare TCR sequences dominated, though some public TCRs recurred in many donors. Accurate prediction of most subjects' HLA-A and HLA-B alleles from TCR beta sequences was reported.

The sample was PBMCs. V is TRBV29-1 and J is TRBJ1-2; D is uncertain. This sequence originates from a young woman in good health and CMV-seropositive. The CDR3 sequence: CSVEVSGYGYTF. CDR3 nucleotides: TGCAGCGTTGAAGTGTCGGGATATGGCTACACCTTC.